This paragraph covers one TCR beta chain sequence. What it recognizes is unknown. This sample stems from a study of vaccination effects on CD4 cells after COVID-19. Sequenced by immunoSEQ multiplex PCR; TCRdb stores in-frame clones only, minus some. This sample carries just under 75,000 clones, roughly four fifths of them seen once, and the ten largest clones take more than 2%. Germline CDR1 is SGHKS and CDR2 is YYEKEE (reference sequence). V was cut by 2 bases and J by 4 bases, with 16 bases left in between. The CDR3 has 15 amino acids. At the end of about 10 days of culture, CD4+ T cells were isolated. Each person got two doses of an mRNA SARS-CoV-2 vaccine, BNT162b2 or mRNA-1273. The authors exchanged half the medium for IL-2 medium on days 3 and 7. Findings and limits, study-wide: Healthy vaccinees showed cross-reactivity with common cold coronaviruses in only 1 of 255 vaccine-induced clones.

This sequence was found in a human donor who received a COVID-19 vaccine. Sequencing was performed on CD4+ T cells from PBMCs cultured without peptide, taken after COVID-19 vaccination. The gene calls are TRBV5-5 and TRBJ2-7; tentatively, D is TRBD2 (5 bases). The CDR3 DNA reads as TGTGCCAGCAGCTTTTTGGTCCTTCCGGGATACGAGCAGTACGTC. It translates to CASSFLVLPGYEQYV.